Listed here are 18 T cell receptor beta chains from one sample, sequenced in a study of immune evolution from preneoplasia to lung adenocarcinoma. TCRdb's copy holds only in-frame clones and misses some; the assay was immunoSEQ multiplex PCR. The table records about 6,600 clones, 65% to 80% of them present only once. Sequencing used FFPE lung adenocarcinoma in situ tissue. The receptor source for this set is a donor of 70 years or more with lung adenocarcinoma.

A few counts support this clone. The chain joins TRBV2 to TRBJ2-5; TRBD1 agrees at 8 bases. The CDR3 consists of 13 residues. Germline values: CDR1 SNHLY, CDR2 FYNNEI. V lost 5 bases and J lost 4; bases outside the gene matches: 3. The CDR3 DNA sequence: TGTGCCAGCAGTAAAGGACAGGGAGAGACCCAGTACTTC. This encodes CASSKGQGETQYF.

The chain is built from TRBV6-6 and TRBJ2-3; a weak D match, TRBD2 (6 bases). V was cut by 0 bases and J by 5 bases, with 12 bases left in between. Germline values: CDR1 MNHNY, CDR2 SVGAGI (reference sequence). The CDR3 totals 15 residues. The CDR3 sequence is CASSYSGGFGDTQYF. CDR3 nucleotides: TGTGCCAGCAGTTACTCTGGGGGGTTCGGAGATACGCAGTATTTT.

The rearrangement uses TRBV29-1 and TRBJ2-4; TRBD1 matches at 7 bases. CDR3 length: 14 amino acids. Per germline, CDR1 SQVTM and CDR2 ANQGSEA. Trimming removed 6 bases from V and 6 bases from J; junction bases left unmatched: 11. The CDR3 region has the DNA TGCAGCGTGCCCGAGGGGGCAGGGGGAAACATTCAGTACTTC. Its translation: CSVPEGAGGNIQYF.

V usage is TRBV7-9 and J usage is TRBJ2-7; D remains unclear. Germline CDR1 SEHNR, CDR2 FQNEAQ (reference sequence). This CDR3 region has 12 residues. The germline V and J ends were trimmed by 3 bases and 3 bases, with 6 bases remaining between them. The CDR3 reads CASSFDGYEQYF. DNA for the CDR3: TGTGCCAGCAGCTTTGACGGCTACGAGCAGTACTTC.

V is TRBV7-3 and J is TRBJ1-1; D is unclear. CDR1 is SGHTA, CDR2 FQGTGA, per germline. The V end lost 5 bases, the J end lost 1 base, and 11 bases lay between the germline ends. The CDR3 is 14 amino acids. CDR3 sequence (DNA): TGTGCCAGCAGCCCCGACTGGACGAACACTGAAGCTTTCTTT. Translated, it gives CASSPDWTNTEAFF.

V usage is TRBV28 and J usage is TRBJ2-5, with D tentatively TRBD1 (5 bases). This CDR3 has 14 residues. Germline V gene lookup returns CDR1 MDHEN and CDR2 SYDVKM. Trimming shortened V by 5 bases and J by 4 bases, and 14 bases separated the two germline ends. CDR3 in amino acids: CASSPTDTRETQYF. The CDR3 nucleotides are TGTGCCAGCAGTCCCACGGACACGAGAGAGACCCAGTACTTC.

The CDR3 is CASSQLNMGFSDTQYF. In nucleotides, the CDR3 is TGCGCCAGCAGCCAGCTCAACATGGGGTTTTCGGATACGCAGTATTTT. This chain links TRBV4-1 with TRBJ2-3; D ambiguous. The CDR3 sequence is 16 residues long. Germline values: CDR1 MGHRA, CDR2 YSYEKL. V was shortened by 3 bases and J by 6 bases, with 19 bases between the two germline ends.

The rearrangement joins TRBV5-1 to TRBJ1-3; D is unresolved. The CDR3 is 16 residues long. The V and J ends lost 0 bases and 0 bases respectively, with 10 bases between them. Germline CDR1 reads SGHRS; CDR2 reads YFSETQ. Here the CDR3 DNA reads TGCGCCAGCAGCTTGGCCTGGCAGTACTCTGGAAACACCATATATTTT. Its protein product is CASSLAWQYSGNTIYF.

The rearrangement uses TRBV30 and TRBJ1-2; D is unresolved. CDR3 length equals 12 residues. Per germline, CDR1 GTSNPN and CDR2 SVGIG (reference sequence). The V end was cut by 5 bases, the J end by 4 bases, with 11 bases between. CDR3: CAWVSVVYGYTF. The CDR3 DNA reads TGTGCCTGGGTCTCCGTCGTCTATGGCTACACCTTC.

Comments on this clone: The junction shows a germline mismatch at one end, possibly a read error. Other nucleotide sequences in the sample specify the same CDR3. V is TRBV30 and J is TRBJ1-1, with D uncertain. Germline-derived CDR1 and CDR2 are GTSNPN and SVGIG (reference sequence). The CDR3 has 13 residues. The CDR3 region is CAWNKHMNTEAFF. In DNA, the CDR3 is TGTGCCTGGAACAAGCATATGAACACTGAGGCTTTCTTT.

The V and J genes are TRBV6-6 and TRBJ1-1; D gene uncertain. V was shortened by 10 bases and J by 0 bases, with 12 bases between the two germline ends. The CDR3 is made up of 13 amino acids. Germline V gives CDR1 MNHNY, CDR2 SVGAGI (reference sequence). CDR3 in amino acids: CAIGRAMNTEAFF. The CDR3 DNA is TGTGCCATCGGACGGGCCATGAACACTGAAGCTTTCTTT.

The chain couples TRBV11-3 to TRBJ2-1; TRBD2 matches 10 bases. The V gene's germline CDR1 is SGHNT and CDR2 YENEEA. CDR3 size: 14 residues. J was trimmed by 7 bases and V by 6 bases; bases with no gene match: 6. CDR3 residues: CASRAGGPSNEQFF. DNA for the CDR3: TGTGCCAGCAGAGCGGGGGGGCCGAGTAATGAGCAGTTCTTC.

The CDR3 bases are TGTGCCACCAGCAGAGATGAGTTTTCACCCCTCCACTTT. It is translated as CATSRDEFSPLHF. The rearrangement joins TRBV15 to TRBJ1-6, with no clear D. Germline V gene data show CDR1 as LNHNV and CDR2 as YYDKDF (reference sequence). V lost 0 bases, J lost 9 bases, and 6 bases lay in between. CDR3 length: 13 amino acids.

This clone was seen only a few times. The genes are TRBV18 and TRBJ1-1, with D maybe TRBD1 (6 bases). The germline V and J ends were trimmed by 2 bases and 6 bases, with 13 bases remaining between them. The CDR3 is 14 residues long. The V gene's germline CDR1 is KGHSH and CDR2 LQKENI. CDR3 bases: TGTGCCAGCTCACCAATACAGGGTTACGCTGAAGCTTTCTTT. Translated, it gives CASSPIQGYAEAFF.

The table lists this clone with a few counts. This chain uses TRBV4-1 with TRBJ1-4, with D maybe TRBD1 (6 bases). The CDR3 totals 16 residues. V gave up 0 bases and J gave up 8 bases, with 16 bases separating them. CDR1 is MGHRA, CDR2 YSYEKL, per germline. As DNA, the CDR3 is TGCGCCAGCAGCCAAGACATTTACAGGGTAGGGGAAAAACTGTTTTTT. Translation: CASSQDIYRVGEKLFF.

The chain combines TRBV28 with TRBJ1-5; D possibly corresponds to TRBD1 (5 bases). The V and J ends lost 7 bases and 3 bases respectively, with 10 bases between them. CDR1 and CDR2 (germline): MDHEN, SYDVKM. This CDR3 comprises 13 residues. The CDR3: CASTGTINQPQHF. DNA of the CDR3: TGTGCCAGCACGGGGACTATCAATCAGCCCCAGCATTTT.

The chain links TRBV11-3 to TRBJ2-2; D is unresolved. The CDR3 extends over 13 amino acids. V was cut by 5 bases and J by 6 bases, with 10 bases left in between. Germline values: CDR1 SGHNT, CDR2 YENEEA. The CDR3 region is CASSLSGAGELFF. The CDR3 bases are TGTGCCAGCAGCCTCAGTGGTGCCGGGGAGCTGTTTTTT.

The chain recombines TRBV19 with TRBJ1-5, with 7 bases fitting TRBD1. V lost 6 bases to trimming and J lost 5 bases; unmatched junction nucleotides: 10. The germline gives CDR1 LNHDA, CDR2 SQIVND (reference sequence). This CDR3 region has 15 residues. The CDR3 region is CASSLGTAGDQPQHF. As DNA, the CDR3 is TGTGCCAGTAGCCTGGGGACAGCGGGAGATCAGCCCCAGCATTTT.